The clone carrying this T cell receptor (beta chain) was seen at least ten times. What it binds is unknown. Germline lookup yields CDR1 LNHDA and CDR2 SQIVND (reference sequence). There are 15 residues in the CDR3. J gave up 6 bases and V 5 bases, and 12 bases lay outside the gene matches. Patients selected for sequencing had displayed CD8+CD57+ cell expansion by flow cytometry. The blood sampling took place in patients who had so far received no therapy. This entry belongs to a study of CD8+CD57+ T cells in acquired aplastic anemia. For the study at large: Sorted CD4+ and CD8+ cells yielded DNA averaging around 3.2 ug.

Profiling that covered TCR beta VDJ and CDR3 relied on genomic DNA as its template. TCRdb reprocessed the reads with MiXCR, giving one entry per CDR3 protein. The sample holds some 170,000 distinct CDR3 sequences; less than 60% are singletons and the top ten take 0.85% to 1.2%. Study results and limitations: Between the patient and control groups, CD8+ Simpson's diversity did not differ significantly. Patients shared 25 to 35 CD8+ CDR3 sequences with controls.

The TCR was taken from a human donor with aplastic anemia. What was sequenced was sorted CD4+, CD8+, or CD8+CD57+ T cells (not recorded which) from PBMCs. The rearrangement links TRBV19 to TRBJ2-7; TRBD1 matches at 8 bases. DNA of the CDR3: TGTGCCAGTAGTGGAACCGGGACAGGTATTACCGAGCAGTACTTC. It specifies CASSGTGTGITEQYF.